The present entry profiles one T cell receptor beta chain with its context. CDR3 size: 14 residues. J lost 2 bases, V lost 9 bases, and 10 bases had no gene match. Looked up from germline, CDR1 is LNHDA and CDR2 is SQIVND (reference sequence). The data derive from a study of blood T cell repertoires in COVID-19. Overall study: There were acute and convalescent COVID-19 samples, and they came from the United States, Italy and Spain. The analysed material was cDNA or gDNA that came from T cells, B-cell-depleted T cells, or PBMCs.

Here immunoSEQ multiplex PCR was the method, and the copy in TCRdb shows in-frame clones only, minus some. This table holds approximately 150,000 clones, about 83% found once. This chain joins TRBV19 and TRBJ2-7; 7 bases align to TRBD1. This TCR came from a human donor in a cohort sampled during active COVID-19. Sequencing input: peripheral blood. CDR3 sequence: CASGRRGLTYEQYF. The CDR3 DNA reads TGTGCCAGCGGTCGAAGGGGGCTAACCTACGAGCAGTACTTC.